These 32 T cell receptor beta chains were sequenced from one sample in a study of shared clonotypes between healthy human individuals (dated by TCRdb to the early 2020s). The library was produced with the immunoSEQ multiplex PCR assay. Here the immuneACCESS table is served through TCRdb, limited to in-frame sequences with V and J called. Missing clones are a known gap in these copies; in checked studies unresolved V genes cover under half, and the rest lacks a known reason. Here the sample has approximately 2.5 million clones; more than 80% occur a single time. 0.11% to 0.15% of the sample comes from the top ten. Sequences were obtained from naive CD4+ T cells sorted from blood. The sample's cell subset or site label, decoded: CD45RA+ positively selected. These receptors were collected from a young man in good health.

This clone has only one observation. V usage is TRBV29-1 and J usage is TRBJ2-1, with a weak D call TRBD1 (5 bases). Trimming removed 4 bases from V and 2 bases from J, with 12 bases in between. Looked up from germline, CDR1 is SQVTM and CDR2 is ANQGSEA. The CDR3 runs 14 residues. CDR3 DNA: TGCAGCGTTGTTCAGGGATTAACCTACAATGAGCAGTTCTTC. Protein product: CSVVQGLTYNEQFF.

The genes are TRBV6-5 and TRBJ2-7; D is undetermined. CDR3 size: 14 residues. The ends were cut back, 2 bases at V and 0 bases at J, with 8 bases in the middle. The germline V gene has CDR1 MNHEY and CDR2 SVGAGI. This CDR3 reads CASSYRARSYEQYF. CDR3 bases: TGTGCCAGCAGTTACAGGGCGCGCTCCTACGAGCAGTACTTC.

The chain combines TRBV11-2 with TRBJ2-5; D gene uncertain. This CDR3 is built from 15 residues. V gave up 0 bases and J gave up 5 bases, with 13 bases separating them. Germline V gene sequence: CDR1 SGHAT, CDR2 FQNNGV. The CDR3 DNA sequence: TGTGCCAGCAGCTTAGATGGGTCGGGTTCGGAGACCCAGTACTTC. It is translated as CASSLDGSGSETQYF.

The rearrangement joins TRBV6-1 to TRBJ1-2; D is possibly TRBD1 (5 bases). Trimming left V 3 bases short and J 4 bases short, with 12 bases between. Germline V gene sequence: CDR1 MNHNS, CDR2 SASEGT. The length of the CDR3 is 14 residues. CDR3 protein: CASSDPGLGYGYTF. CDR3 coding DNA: TGTGCCAGCAGTGATCCGGGACTTGGCTATGGCTACACCTTC.

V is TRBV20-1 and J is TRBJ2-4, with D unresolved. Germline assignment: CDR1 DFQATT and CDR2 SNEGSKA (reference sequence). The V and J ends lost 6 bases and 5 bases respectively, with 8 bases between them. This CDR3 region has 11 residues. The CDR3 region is CSAPSENIQYF. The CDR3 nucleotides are TGCAGTGCCCCATCCGAAAACATTCAGTACTTC.

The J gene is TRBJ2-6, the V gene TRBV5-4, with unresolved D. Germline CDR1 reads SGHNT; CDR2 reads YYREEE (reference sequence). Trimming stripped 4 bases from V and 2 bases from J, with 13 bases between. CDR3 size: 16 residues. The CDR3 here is CASSPLQQTGANVLTF. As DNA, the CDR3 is TGTGCCAGCAGCCCTTTACAGCAAACTGGGGCCAACGTCCTGACTTTC. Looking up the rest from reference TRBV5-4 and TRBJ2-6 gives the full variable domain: ETGVTQSPTHLIKTRGQQVTLRCSSQSGHNTVSWYQQALGQGPQFIFQYYREEENGRGNFPPRFSGLQFPNYSSELNVNALELDDSALYLCASSPLQQTGANVLTFGAGSRLTVL.

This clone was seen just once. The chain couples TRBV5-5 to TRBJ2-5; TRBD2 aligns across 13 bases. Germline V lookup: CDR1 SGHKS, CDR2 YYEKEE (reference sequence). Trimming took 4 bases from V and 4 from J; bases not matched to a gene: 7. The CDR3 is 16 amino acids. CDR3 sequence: CASSPGLAGWGETQYF. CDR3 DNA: TGTGCCAGCAGCCCGGGACTAGCGGGATGGGGAGAGACCCAGTACTTC.

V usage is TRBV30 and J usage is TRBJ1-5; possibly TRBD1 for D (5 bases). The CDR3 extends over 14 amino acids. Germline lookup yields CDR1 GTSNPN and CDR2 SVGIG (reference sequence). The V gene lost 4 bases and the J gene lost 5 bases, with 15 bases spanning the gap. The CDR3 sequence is CAWTEGTGDQPQHF. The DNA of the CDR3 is TGTGCCTGGACCGAGGGTACAGGAGATCAGCCCCAGCATTTT. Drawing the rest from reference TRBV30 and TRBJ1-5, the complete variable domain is SQTIHQWPATLVQPVGSPLSLECTVEGTSNPNLYWYRQAAGRGLQLLFYSVGIGQISSEVPQNLSASRPQDRQFILSSKKLLLSDSGFYLCAWTEGTGDQPQHFGDGTRLSIL.

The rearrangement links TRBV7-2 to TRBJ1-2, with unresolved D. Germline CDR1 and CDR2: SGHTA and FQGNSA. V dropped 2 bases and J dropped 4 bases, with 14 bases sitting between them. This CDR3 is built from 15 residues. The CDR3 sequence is CASSLPNSRIYGYTF. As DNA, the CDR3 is TGTGCCAGCAGCTTACCTAATTCAAGGATCTATGGCTACACCTTC.

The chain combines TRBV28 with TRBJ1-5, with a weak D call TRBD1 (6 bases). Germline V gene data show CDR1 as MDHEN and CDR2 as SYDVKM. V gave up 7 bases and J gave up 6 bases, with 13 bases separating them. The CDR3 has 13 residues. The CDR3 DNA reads TGTGCCAGCACACAGGGACGGGGTCAGCCCCAGCATTTT. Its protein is CASTQGRGQPQHF.

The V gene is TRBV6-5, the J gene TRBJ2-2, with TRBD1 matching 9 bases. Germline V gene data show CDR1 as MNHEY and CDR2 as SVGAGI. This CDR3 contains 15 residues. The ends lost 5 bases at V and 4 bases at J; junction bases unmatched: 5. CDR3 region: CASSPQGALTGELFF. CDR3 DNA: TGTGCCAGCAGTCCACAGGGGGCTCTCACCGGGGAGCTGTTTTTT.

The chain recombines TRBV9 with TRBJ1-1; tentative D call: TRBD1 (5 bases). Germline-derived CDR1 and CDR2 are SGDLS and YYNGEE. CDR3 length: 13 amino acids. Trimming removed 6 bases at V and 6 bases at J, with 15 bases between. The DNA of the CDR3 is TGTGCCAGCAACTCTGGGGGGACGGCTGAAGCTTTCTTT. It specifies CASNSGGTAEAFF.

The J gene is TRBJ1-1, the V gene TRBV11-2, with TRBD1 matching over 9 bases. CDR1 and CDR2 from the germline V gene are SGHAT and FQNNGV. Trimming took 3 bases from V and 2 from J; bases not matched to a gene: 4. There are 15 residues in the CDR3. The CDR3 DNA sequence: TGTGCCAGCAGCTTGGGGGGACAGGGCAACACTGAAGCTTTCTTT. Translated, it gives CASSLGGQGNTEAFF.

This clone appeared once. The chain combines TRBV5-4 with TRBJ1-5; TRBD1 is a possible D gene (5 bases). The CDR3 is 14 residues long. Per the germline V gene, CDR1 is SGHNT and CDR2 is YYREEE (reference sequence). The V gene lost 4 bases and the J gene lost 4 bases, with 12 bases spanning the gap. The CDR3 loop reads CASSPGGENQPQHF. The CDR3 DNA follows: TGTGCCAGCAGCCCGGGGGGGGAGAATCAGCCCCAGCATTTT.

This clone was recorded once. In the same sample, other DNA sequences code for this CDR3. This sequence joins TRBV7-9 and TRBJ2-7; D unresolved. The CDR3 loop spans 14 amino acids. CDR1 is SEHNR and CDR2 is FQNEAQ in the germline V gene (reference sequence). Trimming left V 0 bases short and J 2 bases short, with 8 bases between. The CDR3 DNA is TGTGCCAGCAGCTTAGCAGGCAGCACCTACGAGCAGTACTTC. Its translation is CASSLAGSTYEQYF.

CDR3 in DNA: TGCGCCAGCAGCCCAGAGACAGGCGCCGGGACCCAGTACTTC. Translating gives CASSPETGAGTQYF. The chain carries TRBV5-1 and TRBJ2-5, with a weak D call TRBD1 (6 bases). The CDR3 loop spans 14 amino acids. Trimming left V 4 bases short and J 7 bases short, with 17 bases between. CDR1 is SGHRS, CDR2 YFSETQ, per germline.

The CDR3 loop is CASSQRETVPSSYNSPLHF. CDR3 nucleotide sequence: TGTGCCAGCAGTCAACGGGAGACAGTCCCTAGCTCCTATAATTCACCCCTCCACTTT. This chain joins TRBV27 and TRBJ1-6, with D possibly being TRBD1 (5 bases). Trimming cost V 5 bases and J 0 bases, with 20 bases left between them. The CDR3 is made up of 19 amino acids. Germline CDR1 is MNHEY and CDR2 is SMNVEV (reference sequence).

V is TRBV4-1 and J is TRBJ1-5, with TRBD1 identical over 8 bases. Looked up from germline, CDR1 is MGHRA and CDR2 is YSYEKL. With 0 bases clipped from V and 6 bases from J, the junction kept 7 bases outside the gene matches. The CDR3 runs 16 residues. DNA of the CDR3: TGCGCCAGCAGCCAAGACCAGACAGGGGTGGGTCAGCCCCAGCATTTT. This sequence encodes CASSQDQTGVGQPQHF.

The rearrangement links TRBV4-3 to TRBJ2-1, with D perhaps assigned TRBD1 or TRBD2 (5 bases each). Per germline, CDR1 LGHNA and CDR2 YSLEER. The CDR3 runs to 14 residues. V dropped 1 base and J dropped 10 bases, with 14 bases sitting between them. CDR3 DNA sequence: TGCGCCAGCAGCCAAGGGGGACCCGGTAGGGAGCAGTTCTTC. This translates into CASSQGGPGREQFF.

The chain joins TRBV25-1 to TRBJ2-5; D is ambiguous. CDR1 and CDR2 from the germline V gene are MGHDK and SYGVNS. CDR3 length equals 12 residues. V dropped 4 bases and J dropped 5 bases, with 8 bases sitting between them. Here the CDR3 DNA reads TGTGCCAGCAGTGCCCCGATTGAGACCCAGTACTTC. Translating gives CASSAPIETQYF.

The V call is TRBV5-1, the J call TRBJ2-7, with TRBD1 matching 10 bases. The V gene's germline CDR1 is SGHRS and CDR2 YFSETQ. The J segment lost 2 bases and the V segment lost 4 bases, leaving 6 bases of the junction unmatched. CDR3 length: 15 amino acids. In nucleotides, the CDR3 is TGCGCCAGCAGCGGTCCCGGGACAGGGGCCTACGAGCAGTACTTC. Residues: CASSGPGTGAYEQYF.

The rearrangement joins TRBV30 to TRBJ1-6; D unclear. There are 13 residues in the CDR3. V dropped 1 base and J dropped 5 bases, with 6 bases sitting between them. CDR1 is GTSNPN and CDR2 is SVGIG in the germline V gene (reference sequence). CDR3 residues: CAWSGADNSPLHF. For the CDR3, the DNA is TGTGCCTGGAGTGGGGCAGATAATTCACCCCTCCACTTT.

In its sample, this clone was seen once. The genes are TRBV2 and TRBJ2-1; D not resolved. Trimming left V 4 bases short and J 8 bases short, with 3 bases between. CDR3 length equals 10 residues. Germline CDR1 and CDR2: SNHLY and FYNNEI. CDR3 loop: CASSGYEQFF. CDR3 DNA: TGTGCCAGCAGTGGCTATGAGCAGTTCTTC. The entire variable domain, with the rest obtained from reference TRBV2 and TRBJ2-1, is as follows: EPEVTQTPSHQVTQMGQEVILRCVPISNHLYFYWYRQILGQKVEFLVSFYNNEISEKSEIFDDQFSVERPDGSNFTLKIRSTKLEDSAMYFCASSGYEQFFGPGTRLTVL.

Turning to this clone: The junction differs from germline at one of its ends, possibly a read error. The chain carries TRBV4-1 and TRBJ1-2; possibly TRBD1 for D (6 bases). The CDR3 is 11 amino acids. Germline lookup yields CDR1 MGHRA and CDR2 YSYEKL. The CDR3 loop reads CASSRGEGQHF. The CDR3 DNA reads TGCGCCAGCAGCCGAGGAGAGGGACAACACTTC.

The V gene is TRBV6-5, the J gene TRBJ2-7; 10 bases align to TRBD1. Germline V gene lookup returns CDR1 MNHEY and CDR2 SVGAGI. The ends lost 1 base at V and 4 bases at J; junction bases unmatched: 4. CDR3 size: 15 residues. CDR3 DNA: TGTGCCAGCAGTTACTTAGGACAGGGGGAGTACGAGCAGTACTTC. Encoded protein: CASSYLGQGEYEQYF.

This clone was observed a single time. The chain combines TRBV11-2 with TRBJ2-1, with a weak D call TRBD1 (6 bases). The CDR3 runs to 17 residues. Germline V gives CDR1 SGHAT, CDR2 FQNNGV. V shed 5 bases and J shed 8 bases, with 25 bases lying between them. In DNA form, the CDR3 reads TGTGCCAGCAGCCGTTACGGGGCCAGATGGGGGCCCCATGAGCAGTTCTTC. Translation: CASSRYGARWGPHEQFF.

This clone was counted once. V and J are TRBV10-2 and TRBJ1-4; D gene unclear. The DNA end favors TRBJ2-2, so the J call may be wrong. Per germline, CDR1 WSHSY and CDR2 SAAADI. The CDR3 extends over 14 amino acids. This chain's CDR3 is CASSESWIGKELFF. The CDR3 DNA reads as TGCGCCAGCAGTGAGTCATGGATTGGGAAGGAGCTGTTTTTT.

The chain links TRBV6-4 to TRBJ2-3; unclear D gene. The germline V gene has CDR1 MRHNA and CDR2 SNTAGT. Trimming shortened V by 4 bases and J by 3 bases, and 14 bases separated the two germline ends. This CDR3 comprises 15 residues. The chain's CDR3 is CASSVPKVGTDTQYF. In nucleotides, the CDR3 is TGTGCCAGCAGTGTCCCCAAGGTCGGTACAGATACGCAGTATTTT.

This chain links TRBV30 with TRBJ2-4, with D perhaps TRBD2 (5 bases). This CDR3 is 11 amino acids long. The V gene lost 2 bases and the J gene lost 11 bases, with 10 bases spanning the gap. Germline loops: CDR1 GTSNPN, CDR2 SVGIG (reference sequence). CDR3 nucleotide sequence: TGTGCCTGGAGTATCCCGGAGGTTCAGTACTTC. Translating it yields CAWSIPEVQYF.

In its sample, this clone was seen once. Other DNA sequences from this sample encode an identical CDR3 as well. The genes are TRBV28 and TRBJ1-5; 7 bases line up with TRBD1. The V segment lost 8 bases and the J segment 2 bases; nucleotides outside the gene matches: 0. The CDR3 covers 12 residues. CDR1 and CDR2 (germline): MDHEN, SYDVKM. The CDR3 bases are TGTGCCAGCGGACAGGGCAATCAGCCCCAGCATTTT. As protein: CASGQGNQPQHF.

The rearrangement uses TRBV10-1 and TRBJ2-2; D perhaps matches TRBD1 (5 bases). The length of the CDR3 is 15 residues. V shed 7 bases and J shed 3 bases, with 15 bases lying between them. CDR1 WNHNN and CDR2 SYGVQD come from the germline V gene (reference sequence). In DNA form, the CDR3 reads TGCGCCAGCAACCGCCAGGGAATTCACACCGGGGAGCTGTTTTTT. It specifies CASNRQGIHTGELFF.

The CDR3 bases are TGTGCCAGCCGGACGGGGAGGGAAGAGACCCAGTACTTC. Amino acids: CASRTGREETQYF. The chain uses TRBV18 and TRBJ2-5, with 7 bases aligning to TRBD2. Germline CDR1 is KGHSH and CDR2 is LQKENI. Trimming removed 8 bases from V and 3 bases from J; junction bases left unmatched: 6. The CDR3 loop spans 13 amino acids. The variable domain in full, with the rest retrieved from reference TRBV18 and TRBJ2-5, is NAGVMQNPRHLVRRRGQEARLRCSPMKGHSHVYWYRQLPEEGLKFMVYLQKENIIDESGMPKERFSAEFPKEGPSILRIQQVVRGDSAAYFCASRTGREETQYFGPGTRLLVL.